These 6 T cell receptor beta chains were sequenced from one sample in a study of CD8 T cells in ankylosing spondylitis. One entry per CDR3 protein results from TCRdb running MiXCR on the 5' RACE reads. Counted here are 200,000 to 250,000 distinct CDR3 sequences, 9.5% to 12% occurring once; the ten biggest clones make up under 7%. The specimen was blood, either unsorted or a sorted T cell fraction (not recorded which). These receptors originate from a male donor with ankylosing spondylitis or in good health (not recorded which).

This clonotype was observed at least ten times. The chain couples TRBV7-8 to TRBJ1-5; 8 bases align to TRBD1. V lost 3 bases, J lost 5 bases, and 6 bases stayed unmatched. CDR3 length: 15 residues. Germline values: CDR1 SGHVS, CDR2 FQNEAQ. The CDR3 DNA reads TGTGCCAGCAGCTTGACTGGGACAGGCGATCAGCCCCAGCATTTT. Protein: CASSLTGTGDQPQHF.

This clonotype was recorded a few times. The chain joins TRBV18 to TRBJ2-3; D remains unclear. With 3 bases removed from V and 2 bases from J, the gap between germline ends came to 12 bases. This CDR3 is 15 amino acids long. Germline V gene data show CDR1 as KGHSH and CDR2 as LQKENI. The CDR3 region has the DNA TGTGCCAGCTCACCCCAGATGTCCCACACAGATACGCAGTATTTT. Translation gives CASSPQMSHTDTQYF.

This clonotype turned up a few times. The chain has TRBV5-1 and TRBJ2-1, with 8 bases fitting TRBD2. The V segment lost 7 bases and the J segment 2 bases; nucleotides outside the gene matches: 8. Germline V gene sequence: CDR1 SGHRS, CDR2 YFSETQ. The CDR3 has 15 amino acids. DNA for the CDR3: TGCGCCAGCTCCGGGGGGGCGGGTGCCTACAATGAGCAGTTCTTC. Protein: CASSGGAGAYNEQFF.

The sample holds a few counts of this clonotype. The CDR3 region has the DNA TGTGCCAGCACCGATAGGGGGTTGAACACCGGGGAGCTGTTTTTT. Translated: CASTDRGLNTGELFF. The chain couples TRBV28 to TRBJ2-2, with D possibly TRBD1 on 6 matching bases. From germline, CDR1 is MDHEN and CDR2 SYDVKM. Trimming pared 7 bases from V and 1 base from J, leaving 13 bases between. CDR3 size: 15 residues. Variable domain in full (rest from reference TRBV28 and TRBJ2-2): DVKVTQSSRYLVKRTGEKVFLECVQDMDHENMFWYRQDPGLGLRLIYFSYDVKMKEKGDIPEGYSVSREKKERFSLILESASTNQTSMYLCASTDRGLNTGELFFGEGSRLTVL.

In DNA form, the CDR3 reads TGTGCCAGCAGACCGGGACAGGGTCTGGAGACCCAGTACTTC. Protein: CASRPGQGLETQYF. The chain couples TRBV28 to TRBJ2-5, with 9 bases lining up with TRBD1. CDR1 and CDR2 (germline): MDHEN, SYDVKM. J was trimmed by 5 bases and V by 6 bases; bases with no gene match: 7. CDR3 length: 14 residues.

Many counts were recorded for this clonotype. This chain uses TRBV12-3 or TRBV12-4 with TRBJ1-1; tentatively, D is TRBD1 (5 bases). CDR3 length: 10 residues. V was pared by 8 bases and J by 8 bases, with 9 bases between. The DNA for the CDR3 is TGTGCCAGCCGGGGGACCGAAGCTTTCTTT. Its translation: CASRGTEAFF.